Each of the 23 T cell receptor beta chains below was sequenced from the same sample in a study of cytomegalovirus exposure and HLA in healthy donors. The PCR used 60 Vbeta and 13 Jbeta primers. The repertoire was sequenced with immunoSEQ multiplex PCR; TCRdb's copy has only in-frame clones and lacks some. Seen here are approximately 91,000 clones, more than 75% observed once, and the top ten hold under 13%. Sample: PBMCs. Every receptor here comes from a human donor in good health.

The V and J genes are TRBV7-2 and TRBJ2-7; a possible D gene is TRBD2 (6 bases). V lost 8 bases and J 6 bases, leaving 23 bases between the germline ends. This CDR3 region has 15 residues. Germline values: CDR1 SGHTA, CDR2 FQGNSA. The CDR3 protein is CASALHSAMGGEQYF. The CDR3 nucleotides are TGTGCCAGCGCTCTTCACTCTGCAATGGGAGGCGAGCAGTACTTC.

The V and J genes are TRBV30 and TRBJ1-5, with a possible D match to TRBD1 (5 bases). Germline values: CDR1 GTSNPN, CDR2 SVGIG (reference sequence). The CDR3 spans 17 residues. Trimming pared 0 bases from V and 2 bases from J, leaving 17 bases between. The CDR3 loop is CAWSVKKGTGGNQPQHF. The CDR3 nucleotides are TGTGCCTGGAGTGTAAAGAAGGGGACGGGGGGCAATCAGCCCCAGCATTTT.

The rearrangement uses TRBV6-5 and TRBJ2-3; D is unresolved. This CDR3 is built from 15 residues. V dropped 0 bases and J dropped 1 base, with 8 bases sitting between them. Germline values: CDR1 MNHEY, CDR2 SVGAGI. The CDR3 region has the DNA TGTGCCAGCAGTTACTCAGCATACGGCACAGATACGCAGTATTTT. Translation gives CASSYSAYGTDTQYF.

This chain joins TRBV27 and TRBJ1-6, with a weak D call TRBD1 (6 bases). V was shortened by 5 bases and J by 0 bases, with 8 bases between the two germline ends. Germline V gives CDR1 MNHEY, CDR2 SMNVEV (reference sequence). This CDR3 region has 15 residues. CDR3 bases: TGTGCCAGCAGTGGACAGAGCTCCTATAATTCACCCCTCCACTTT. It is translated as CASSGQSSYNSPLHF.

This sequence joins TRBV28 and TRBJ1-5; no clear D gene. There are 16 residues in the CDR3. The V gene's germline CDR1 is MDHEN and CDR2 SYDVKM. The V and J ends lost 2 bases and 3 bases respectively, with 14 bases between them. Written as DNA, the CDR3 is TGTGCCAGCAGTTTAAGAGGTCTGCGGGTCAATCAGCCCCAGCATTTT. It yields the protein CASSLRGLRVNQPQHF.

This chain connects TRBV14 to TRBJ1-5, with TRBD1 matching 8 bases. Germline trimming cut 1 base from V and 6 bases from J; bases unmatched to any gene: 14. Germline V lookup: CDR1 SGHDN, CDR2 FVKESK. The CDR3 length is 18 residues. CDR3 bases: TGTGCCAGCAGCCAAGTCTTCGTGGACAGGGTGGCAGTTCAGCCCCAGCATTTT. Protein product: CASSQVFVDRVAVQPQHF.

This rearrangement joins TRBV7-6 to TRBJ2-2, with 7 bases matching TRBD2. Germline assignment: CDR1 SGHVS and CDR2 FNYEAQ. Unmatched junction bases numbered 8, after V lost 7 bases and J lost 0 bases. This CDR3 is 16 amino acids long. In DNA form, the CDR3 reads TGTGCCAGCACCTCAGCGGGACTAACGAACACCGGGGAGCTGTTTTTT. This codes for CASTSAGLTNTGELFF.

CDR3 DNA: TGTGCCACGGGGCGGGGGGCGAACTATGGCTACACCTTC. It specifies CATGRGANYGYTF. This sequence joins TRBV6-5 and TRBJ1-2, with D tentatively TRBD1 (6 bases). Germline CDR1 is MNHEY and CDR2 is SVGAGI. This CDR3 spans 13 amino acids. Between the trimmed V and J ends, which lost 10 bases and 2 bases, there was a span of 14 bases.

The chain recombines TRBV6-5 with TRBJ2-7, with D maybe TRBD2 (6 bases). The V end lost 11 bases, the J end lost 3 bases, and 20 bases lay between the germline ends. The CDR3 contains 14 residues. Germline loops: CDR1 MNHEY, CDR2 SVGAGI. The CDR3 nucleotides read TGTGCCCACGCGGCGGGGCCAGGTAGCTACGAGCAGTACTTC. Protein: CAHAAGPGSYEQYF.

The V call is TRBV30, the J call TRBJ1-5; 7 positions agree with TRBD1. The germline V gene encodes CDR1 GTSNPN and CDR2 SVGIG (reference sequence). J lost 7 bases, V lost 3 bases, and 9 bases had no gene match. The CDR3 spans 14 residues. The CDR3 DNA reads TGTGCCTGGAGCCACAGACAGGGACGCCAGCCCCAGCATTTT. Translated: CAWSHRQGRQPQHF. The entire variable domain, with the rest obtained from reference TRBV30 and TRBJ1-5, is as follows: SQTIHQWPATLVQPVGSPLSLECTVEGTSNPNLYWYRQAAGRGLQLLFYSVGIGQISSEVPQNLSASRPQDRQFILSSKKLLLSDSGFYLCAWSHRQGRQPQHFGDGTRLSIL.

The genes are TRBV7-6 and TRBJ2-6; 9 bases are a match to TRBD2. Per the germline V gene, CDR1 is SGHVS and CDR2 is FNYEAQ. With 2 bases clipped from V and 2 bases from J, the junction kept 7 bases outside the gene matches. This CDR3 contains 18 residues. CDR3 DNA: TGTGCCAGCAGCTTACGACCTTTAGCGGGAGCTGGGGCCAACGTCCTGACTTTC. It translates to CASSLRPLAGAGANVLTF.

The chain uses TRBV16 and TRBJ1-2; maybe TRBD1 (6 bases). The CDR3 spans 16 residues. V was shortened by 3 bases and J by 3 bases, with 17 bases between the two germline ends. Germline V gives CDR1 KGHSY, CDR2 FQNENV. CDR3 coding DNA: TGTGCCAGCAGCCAGTCGTGGCAGGGGATCGACTATGGCTACACCTTC. Protein: CASSQSWQGIDYGYTF.

Comments on this clone: The sample holds other DNA sequences that translate to the same CDR3. The chain has TRBV6-5 and TRBJ1-1; tentatively, D is TRBD1 (5 bases). The V end was cut by 2 bases, the J end by 1 base, with 11 bases between. CDR3 length: 15 amino acids. The V gene's germline CDR1 is MNHEY and CDR2 SVGAGI. CDR3 protein: CASSYGRQGNTEAFF. The CDR3 DNA is TGTGCCAGCAGTTACGGGCGGCAGGGGAACACTGAAGCTTTCTTT.

The gene calls are TRBV27 and TRBJ2-7, with 7 bases fitting TRBD1. The V gene end was trimmed by 2 bases and the J gene end by 6 bases; junction bases not matched to a gene: 4. This CDR3 has 13 amino acids. The germline gives CDR1 MNHEY, CDR2 SMNVEV (reference sequence). The CDR3 protein is CASSLEGAVEQYF. In nucleotides, the CDR3 is TGTGCCAGCAGTTTAGAGGGGGCGGTCGAGCAGTACTTC.

The rearrangement uses TRBV28 and TRBJ2-6, with 7 bases fitting TRBD1. Germline trimming cut 5 bases from V and 0 bases from J; bases unmatched to any gene: 4. The germline gives CDR1 MDHEN, CDR2 SYDVKM. This CDR3 contains 16 residues. As DNA, the CDR3 is TGTGCCAGCAGTCAGGGACAGCCCTCTGGGGCCAACGTCCTGACTTTC. Translation gives CASSQGQPSGANVLTF.

This chain uses TRBV2 with TRBJ1-4; D might be TRBD1 (6 bases). V was pared by 10 bases and J by 1 base, with 13 bases between. This CDR3 is built from 14 residues. The germline V gene has CDR1 SNHLY and CDR2 FYNNEI. The CDR3 nucleotides read TGTGCCACACTACCCAGGGGAACTAATGAAAAACTGTTTTTT. Translating it yields CATLPRGTNEKLFF.

The chain uses TRBV15 and TRBJ2-7; weak D call: TRBD2 (5 bases). V was cut by 0 bases and J by 0 bases, with 18 bases left in between. The CDR3 has 18 amino acids. Germline lookup yields CDR1 LNHNV and CDR2 YYDKDF (reference sequence). The CDR3 sequence: CATSRDIKRRDNSYEQYF. The CDR3 DNA follows: TGTGCCACCAGCAGAGATATCAAGCGGAGAGATAACTCCTACGAGCAGTACTTC.

V usage is TRBV6-4 and J usage is TRBJ2-1; TRBD1 is a possible D gene (6 bases). The V end lost 6 bases, the J end lost 0 bases, and 21 bases lay between the germline ends. Germline V lookup: CDR1 MRHNA, CDR2 SNTAGT. This CDR3 spans 18 amino acids. CDR3 nucleotide sequence: TGTGCCAGCAGCGCAGATTTCACAGGGACCTACTCCTACAATGAGCAGTTCTTC. As protein: CASSADFTGTYSYNEQFF.

Only one count was recorded for this clone. The genes are TRBV30 and TRBJ2-7; 7 nucleotides line up with TRBD1. The CDR3 consists of 15 residues. The germline CDR1 and CDR2 sequences are GTSNPN and SVGIG (reference sequence). With V trimmed by 1 base and J by 5 bases, 11 bases remained unmatched. The CDR3 DNA sequence: TGTGCCTGGAGTGCAGGACAGGTTGACCGGCACGAGCAGTACTTC. It codes for CAWSAGQVDRHEQYF.

The V call is TRBV29-1, the J call TRBJ1-3; D is ambiguous. CDR3 size: 14 residues. Germline V gives CDR1 SQVTM, CDR2 ANQGSEA. Here the CDR3 reads CRYERPPWGNTIYF. The CDR3, as DNA: TGCAGGTATGAGCGACCCCCGTGGGGAAACACCATATATTTT.

V and J are TRBV4-2 and TRBJ2-7; tentatively, D is TRBD2 (6 bases). The germline CDR1 and CDR2 sequences are LGHNA and YNFKEQ. The CDR3 runs to 14 residues. The V gene lost 4 bases and the J gene lost 6 bases, with 16 bases spanning the gap. The CDR3 loop is CASSLTWEAGEQYF. CDR3 bases: TGTGCCAGCAGCCTCACGTGGGAAGCGGGCGAGCAGTACTTC.

This clone was seen more than once but under ten times. The rearrangement links TRBV16 to TRBJ2-1; D uncertain. This CDR3 spans 13 amino acids. With 2 bases removed from V and 4 bases from J, the gap between germline ends came to 6 bases. Germline V gene data show CDR1 as KGHSY and CDR2 as FQNENV. The CDR3 sequence: CASSQDTYNEQFF. DNA for the CDR3: TGTGCCAGCAGCCAAGACACTTACAATGAGCAGTTCTTC.

The chain couples TRBV5-4 to TRBJ2-3, with TRBD1 identical over 7 bases. The CDR3 loop spans 13 amino acids. V lost 4 bases, J lost 4 bases, and 3 bases stayed unmatched. Germline values: CDR1 SGHNT, CDR2 YYREEE (reference sequence). CDR3 DNA: TGTGCCAGCAGCCCCGGGACAGCAGATACGCAGTATTTT. It is translated as CASSPGTADTQYF.